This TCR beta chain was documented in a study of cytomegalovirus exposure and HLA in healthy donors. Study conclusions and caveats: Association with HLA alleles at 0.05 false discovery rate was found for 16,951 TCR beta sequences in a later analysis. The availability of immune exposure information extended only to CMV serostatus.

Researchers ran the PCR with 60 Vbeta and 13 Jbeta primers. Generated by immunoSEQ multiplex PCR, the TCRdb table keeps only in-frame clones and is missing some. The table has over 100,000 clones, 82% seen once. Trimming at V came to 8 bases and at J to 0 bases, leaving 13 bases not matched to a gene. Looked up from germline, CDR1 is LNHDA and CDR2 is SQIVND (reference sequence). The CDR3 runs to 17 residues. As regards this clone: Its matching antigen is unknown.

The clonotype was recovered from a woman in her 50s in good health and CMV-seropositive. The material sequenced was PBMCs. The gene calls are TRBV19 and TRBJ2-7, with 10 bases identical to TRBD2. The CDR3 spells CASGGGERGGSSYEQYF. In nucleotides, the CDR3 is TGTGCCAGTGGAGGGGGCGAGCGGGGGGGAAGCTCCTACGAGCAGTACTTC. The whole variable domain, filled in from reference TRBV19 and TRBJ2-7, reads DGGITQSPKYLFRKEGQNVTLSCEQNLNHDAMYWYRQDPGQGLRLIYYSQIVNDFQKGDIAEGYSVSREKKESFPLTVTSAQKNPTAFYLCASGGGERGGSSYEQYFGPGTRLTVT.